Listed below are T cell receptor beta chains from one sample, sequenced in a study of blood T cell repertoires in COVID-19. The protocol was immunoSEQ multiplex PCR, while the TCRdb copy is restricted to in-frame clones and leaves out a portion. The repertoire holds just under 150,000 clones, with 80% to 90% as singletons. Input material: peripheral blood. Receptor source: a human donor with acute or convalescent COVID-19. The donor label of this sample is uncertain. Each CDR3 is given with its conserved first and last residue. The order of the fields is J gene, clone size, V gene, D gene, CDR3 DNA, CDR3 protein. The D gene is left open where the match is weak. Not every row has a clone size; where given, it reads once, few, many or a size class.

J: TRBJ2-7
size: -
V: TRBV4-2
D: -
DNA: TGTGCCAGCAGCCAAGTTTACGGTCAATCCTACGAGCAGTACTTC
CDR3: CASSQVYGQSYEQYF

J: TRBJ2-5
size: -
V: TRBV5-4
D: -
DNA: TGTGCCAGCAGCCCTCCCCCTCCCCGGGAGACCCAGTACTTC
CDR3: CASSPPPPRETQYF

J: TRBJ1-2
size: -
V: TRBV18
D: -
DNA: TGTGCCAGCTCACCACTCTCACGGGATGGCTACACCTTC
CDR3: CASSPLSRDGYTF

J: TRBJ2-3
size: -
V: TRBV5-4
D: TRBD1
DNA: TGTGCCAGCAGCTTGGAAAGGACAGGGGACGAAGGCACAGATACGCAGTATTTT
CDR3: CASSLERTGDEGTDTQYF

J: TRBJ2-2
size: -
V: TRBV11-2
D: TRBD2
DNA: TGTGCCACCGGGGGGGCAGGAGGTGGGGAGCTGTTTTTT
CDR3: CATGGAGGGELFF

J: TRBJ2-7
size: -
V: TRBV9
D: TRBD1
DNA: TGTGCCAGCAGCGTAGATCCCGGGGACAGGGCCTACGAGCAGTACTTC
CDR3: CASSVDPGDRAYEQYF

J: TRBJ1-2
size: -
V: TRBV12-3/TRBV12-4
D: TRBD1
DNA: TGTGCCAGCAGCCCTCGGACAGGGTATGGCTACACCTTC
CDR3: CASSPRTGYGYTF

J: TRBJ1-1
size: -
V: TRBV4-2
D: TRBD1
DNA: TGTGCCAGCAGCCAACAAGCCGGGACAGGGATTGTAGACGCTTTCTTT
CDR3: CASSQQAGTGIVDAFF

J: TRBJ1-1
size: -
V: TRBV19
D: TRBD1
DNA: TGTGCCGCCCGCCCTCAGGGGGGAAATGTGGGCACTGAAGCTTTCTTT
CDR3: CAARPQGGNVGTEAFF

J: TRBJ1-1
size: once
V: TRBV9
D: -
DNA: TGTGCCAGCAGCGTAGGACGGGTCACTGAAGCTTTCTTT
CDR3: CASSVGRVTEAFF

J: TRBJ2-5
size: -
V: TRBV7-9
D: -
DNA: TGTGCCAGCAGCTTAGGAGGACAGATCCAAGAGACCCAGTACTTC
CDR3: CASSLGGQIQETQYF

J: TRBJ2-7
size: -
V: TRBV7-3
D: -
DNA: TGTGCCAGCAGCTTAACGGCTAGCGAGAACTACGAGCAGTACTTC
CDR3: CASSLTASENYEQYF

J: TRBJ1-2
size: -
V: TRBV27
D: TRBD1
DNA: TGTGCCAGCAGTTTATCTACTGACAGGGATAGTGGCTACACCTTC
CDR3: CASSLSTDRDSGYTF

J: TRBJ2-5
size: -
V: TRBV6-5
D: TRBD1
DNA: TGTGCCAGCAGCCGGGACAGGGGGTGGGAGACCCAGTACTTC
CDR3: CASSRDRGWETQYF

J: TRBJ2-1
size: -
V: TRBV6-2/TRBV6-3
D: TRBD2
DNA: TGTGCCAGCAGCACACTAGCGGGCCCCCTCAATGAGCAGTTCTTC
CDR3: CASSTLAGPLNEQFF

J: TRBJ2-5
size: -
V: TRBV2
D: TRBD2
DNA: TGTGCCAGCAGAGAGAGCGGGAGTAGGGAGACCCAGTACTTC
CDR3: CASRESGSRETQYF

J: TRBJ1-1
size: -
V: TRBV7-3
D: -
DNA: TGTGCCAGCAGCCCCAATATAGGGGATTTCACTGAAGCTTTCTTT
CDR3: CASSPNIGDFTEAFF

J: TRBJ2-2
size: -
V: TRBV7-8
D: TRBD2
DNA: TGTGCCAGCAGCCAGGGGACTAGCGAGGCCGGGGAGCTGTTTTTT
CDR3: CASSQGTSEAGELFF

J: TRBJ2-1
size: -
V: TRBV25-1
D: TRBD2
DNA: TGTGCCAGCAGTGGCGGGGGAGCTGGTGAAAATGAGCAGTTCTTC
CDR3: CASSGGGAGENEQFF

J: TRBJ2-1
size: -
V: TRBV3-1/TRBV3-2
D: TRBD2
DNA: TGTGCCAGCAGCCCACCCCCGGGACTAGCGCCAGCAGGGAGCTCCTACAATGAGCAGTTCTTC
CDR3: CASSPPPGLAPAGSSYNEQFF

J: TRBJ2-7
size: -
V: TRBV29-1
D: -
DNA: TGCAGCGTTGAACAGGGCTACGAGCAGTACTTC
CDR3: CSVEQGYEQYF

J: TRBJ2-1
size: -
V: TRBV7-9
D: TRBD2
DNA: TGTGCCAGCAGCTTTCTTAGCGGGGGGGGCGGTGTTGAGCAGTTCTTC
CDR3: CASSFLSGGGGVEQFF

J: TRBJ1-2
size: -
V: TRBV5-6
D: TRBD1
DNA: TGTGCCAGCAGCCCGGGACAGAACTATGGCTACACCTTC
CDR3: CASSPGQNYGYTF

J: TRBJ1-2
size: -
V: TRBV19
D: -
DNA: TGTGCCAGTAGGGAGGACAGAGACTATGGCTACACCTTC
CDR3: CASREDRDYGYTF

J: TRBJ1-1
size: -
V: TRBV29-1
D: -
DNA: TGCAGCGTTTCGGGGAGGGACGAAGCTTTCTTT
CDR3: CSVSGRDEAFF

J: TRBJ1-2
size: -
V: TRBV25-1
D: TRBD1
DNA: TGTGCCAGCAGGACGGCGGGGACAGGGAACTACACCTTC
CDR3: CASRTAGTGNYTF

J: TRBJ1-1
size: -
V: TRBV30
D: -
DNA: TGTGCCTGGAAGGCGTCCCCGGGGGACACTGAAGCTTTCTTT
CDR3: CAWKASPGDTEAFF